This T cell receptor beta chain appears in the sequencing data of a study of cytomegalovirus exposure and HLA in healthy donors. The PCR employed 60 Vbeta primers together with 13 Jbeta primers. Sequencing was performed with immunoSEQ multiplex PCR; in TCRdb, only in-frame clones are kept and a portion is missing. The sample holds 100,000 to 150,000 clones, about 81% seen once. The study's findings and limits: Rarity held for most TCR sequences, but there were some public TCRs that occurred in many donors.

CDR3 size: 15 residues. Germline V gene data show CDR1 as KGHSH and CDR2 as LQKENI. Participants comprised healthy donors of bone marrow. Comments on this clone: The antigen remains unidentified. One end of the junction varies from germline; a read error may be responsible.

The V call is TRBV18, the J call TRBJ2-2; 13 bases align to TRBD2. Sequencing was done on a sample of PBMCs. The sequence came from a man aged 35 to 55 in good health and CMV-seronegative. This CDR3 is CASSPGLAGAGELVF. CDR3 coding DNA: TGTGCCAGCTCACCTGGACTAGCGGGAGCCGGGGAGCTGGTTTTT.